Listed below are T cell receptor beta chains from one sample, sequenced in a study of T-cell memory formation after mild COVID-19. TCRdb recomputed calls from the 5' RACE reads with MiXCR, one row per CDR3 protein. The sample holds roughly 370,000 distinct CDR3 sequences; 15% to 20% are singletons and the top ten take roughly 21%. Specimen: PBMCs or a T cell subset sorted from them (not recorded which). Source of these receptors: a man in his late teens or twenties who had mild COVID-19 (a few samples of this study predate the infection). Cell type and time point are not known. Both conserved end residues are part of each CDR3. The D gene is left open where the match is weak. Clone size is shown for a subset of rows, as once, few, many or a class of expanded clone.

>TRBJ2-5|few|TRBV5-1|.
CASSNPTQETQYF
TGCGCCAGCAGCAATCCAACGCAAGAGACCCAGTACTTC
>TRBJ2-5|.|TRBV7-2|TRBD2
CASSSQSLRGGAGETQYF
TGTGCCAGCAGTTCCCAAAGTCTCCGCGGGGGGGCCGGGGAGACCCAGTACTTC
>TRBJ2-3|.|TRBV20-1|.
CSARVEGADTQYF
TGCAGTGCTAGAGTAGAGGGCGCAGATACGCAGTATTTT
>TRBJ1-5|.|TRBV12-3/TRBV12-4|TRBD1
CASSSGGWNQPQHF
TGTGCCAGCAGTTCAGGGGGCTGGAATCAGCCCCAGCATTTT
>TRBJ2-3|.|TRBV12-3/TRBV12-4|.
CASTPKTATIPSTDTQYF
TGTGCCAGCACCCCAAAGACAGCGACAATCCCTAGCACAGATACGCAGTATTTT
>TRBJ2-2|few|TRBV11-2|.
CASSLWRGTGELFF
TGTGCCAGCAGCTTATGGCGGGGCACCGGGGAGCTGTTTTTT
>TRBJ1-1|few|TRBV6-2/TRBV6-3|.
CASSSRTRMNTEAFF
TGTGCCAGCAGTTCCAGGACGCGAATGAACACTGAAGCTTTCTTT
>TRBJ2-4|many|TRBV20-1|TRBD2
CSAKLAKGKNIQYF
TGCAGTGCTAAACTAGCGAAAGGAAAAAACATTCAGTACTTC
>TRBJ2-7|few|TRBV9|.
CASSVGNGGPGEQYF
TGTGCCAGCAGCGTAGGTAATGGGGGACCGGGGGAGCAGTACTTC
>TRBJ2-1|many|TRBV29-1|TRBD1
CSVEEPLDRATYNEQFF
TGCAGCGTTGAAGAACCCCTGGACAGGGCGACCTACAATGAGCAGTTCTTC
>TRBJ2-5|.|TRBV29-1|TRBD2
CSANLAGETQYF
TGCAGCGCCAACCTAGCGGGGGAGACCCAGTACTTC
>TRBJ2-1|few|TRBV4-1|.
CASRGYDGPLYNEQFF
TGCGCCAGCAGGGGTTACGATGGCCCCCTTTACAATGAGCAGTTCTTC
>TRBJ2-3|few|TRBV10-3|.
CAISDSARGTQYF
TGTGCCATCAGTGACTCCGCGCGGGGTACGCAGTATTTT
>TRBJ2-2|.|TRBV6-2/TRBV6-3|.
CASRGHKNTGELFF
TGTGCCAGCAGGGGACACAAAAACACCGGGGAGCTGTTTTTT
>TRBJ1-1|.|TRBV18|TRBD1
CASSPWTGGRAEAFF
TGTGCCAGCTCCCCATGGACAGGGGGCAGGGCTGAAGCTTTCTTT
>TRBJ2-3|many|TRBV12-3/TRBV12-4|.
CASSLSSTDTQYF
TGTGCCAGCAGTTTGTCCTCCACAGATACGCAGTATTTT
>TRBJ2-2|.|TRBV20-1|.
CSAKILASGTGELFF
TGCAGTGCTAAAATCCTAGCCTCGGGCACCGGGGAGCTGTTTTTT
>TRBJ1-4|.|TRBV28|TRBD1
CASLDRENEKLFF
TGTGCCAGTCTGGACAGGGAGAATGAAAAACTGTTTTTT
>TRBJ2-3|.|TRBV20-1|TRBD2
CSARLWVSGGTDTQYF
TGCAGTGCCCGTCTATGGGTTAGCGGGGGCACAGATACGCAGTATTTT
>TRBJ1-5|.|TRBV6-2/TRBV6-3|TRBD1
CASRGQPANQPQHF
TGTGCCAGCAGGGGACAGCCCGCAAATCAGCCCCAGCATTTT
>TRBJ2-7|few|TRBV4-3|TRBD1
CASSRSIRTGYGEQYF
TGCGCCAGCAGCCGCTCCATCAGGACAGGGTACGGCGAGCAGTACTTC
>TRBJ2-7|.|TRBV9|.
CASSVGGRTYEQYF
TGTGCCAGCAGCGTGGGGGGGCGCACCTACGAGCAGTACTTC
>TRBJ2-1|.|TRBV3-1|.
CASSQDSPQFF
TGTGCCAGCAGCCAAGATAGCCCCCAGTTCTTC
>TRBJ1-6|.|TRBV6-6|.
CASMGSGRSPLHF
TGTGCCAGCATGGGGAGCGGGCGTTCACCCCTCCACTTT
>TRBJ2-1|few|TRBV7-2|TRBD2
CASGRGLAGLREQFF
TGTGCCAGCGGGCGGGGACTAGCGGGCCTTAGGGAGCAGTTCTTC
>TRBJ2-7|few|TRBV5-6|.
CASSSTGQGGYEQYF
TGTGCCAGCAGCTCGACCGGGCAGGGAGGCTACGAGCAGTACTTC
>TRBJ2-2|few|TRBV15|.
CATSIGGNTGELFF
TGTGCCACCAGCATCGGGGGGAACACCGGGGAGCTGTTTTTT
>TRBJ2-5|few|TRBV20-1|.
CSAKEGGETQYF
TGCAGTGCCAAAGAGGGGGGAGAGACCCAGTACTTC
>TRBJ1-5|.|TRBV6-5|TRBD1
CASSSTRRYRAGGYQPQHF
TGTGCCAGCAGTTCCACCCGTAGGTATCGGGCAGGGGGTTATCAGCCCCAGCATTTT
>TRBJ1-5|.|TRBV3-1|.
CASSQDYREGNQPQHF
TGTGCCAGCAGCCAAGATTACAGGGAAGGAAATCAGCCCCAGCATTTT
>TRBJ1-2|.|TRBV25-1|TRBD1
CASSESGGQGYGYTF
TGTGCCAGCAGTGAATCAGGGGGCCAGGGCTATGGCTACACCTTC
>TRBJ1-1|few|TRBV12-3/TRBV12-4|TRBD1
CASRPLGQGRDTEAFF
TGTGCCAGCAGACCGCTGGGACAGGGGCGGGACACTGAAGCTTTCTTT
>TRBJ1-3|.|TRBV7-6|.
CASTDRRSGNTIYF
TGTGCCAGCACCGACAGAAGATCTGGAAACACCATATATTTT
>TRBJ2-7|once|TRBV12-3/TRBV12-4|.
CASSLWGPDEQYF
TGTGCCAGCAGTTTGTGGGGCCCCGACGAGCAGTACTTC
>TRBJ2-5|few|TRBV12-3/TRBV12-4|TRBD2
CASRKRGGEETQYF
TGTGCCAGCAGGAAGCGGGGGGGTGAAGAGACCCAGTACTTC
>TRBJ2-2|.|TRBV12-3/TRBV12-4|.
CASSLRGAFTGELFF
TGTGCCAGCAGTCTGAGGGGGGCGTTTACCGGGGAGCTGTTTTTT
>TRBJ2-3|few|TRBV24-1|.
CATSDGGLGTQYF
TGTGCCACCAGTGACGGGGGTCTAGGCACGCAGTATTTT
>TRBJ2-5|many|TRBV20-1|TRBD1
CSARGRGRVETQYF
TGCAGTGCTAGAGGCAGGGGGAGAGTGGAGACCCAGTACTTC
>TRBJ1-1|once|TRBV7-9|.
CASSWIGGNTEAFF
TGTGCCAGCAGTTGGATCGGGGGGAACACTGAAGCTTTCTTT
>TRBJ2-1|.|TRBV7-9|.
CASSVGLGVTRPEQFF
TGTGCCAGCAGCGTTGGTCTCGGGGTAACCCGACCTGAGCAGTTCTTC
>TRBJ2-2|few|TRBV5-1|.
CASSLEGHYTGELFF
TGCGCCAGCAGCTTGGAAGGCCACTACACCGGGGAGCTGTTTTTT
>TRBJ1-1|.|TRBV4-3|.
CASSQVNLLNTEAFF
TGCGCCAGCAGCCAAGTCAACCTTCTGAACACTGAAGCTTTCTTT
>TRBJ2-3|.|TRBV19|.
CASSPQGLTDTQYF
TGTGCCAGTAGCCCCCAGGGCCTCACAGATACGCAGTATTTT
>TRBJ1-2|.|TRBV28|.
CASFPGRLYGYTF
TGTGCCAGCTTCCCTGGGCGGCTTTATGGCTACACCTTC
>TRBJ1-2|.|TRBV28|.
CASSFGVDGYTF
TGTGCCAGCAGTTTTGGGGTAGACGGCTACACCTTC
>TRBJ1-1|.|TRBV3-1|.
CASSSRNGLGAFF
TGTGCCAGCAGCAGCCGGAACGGGCTCGGAGCTTTCTTT